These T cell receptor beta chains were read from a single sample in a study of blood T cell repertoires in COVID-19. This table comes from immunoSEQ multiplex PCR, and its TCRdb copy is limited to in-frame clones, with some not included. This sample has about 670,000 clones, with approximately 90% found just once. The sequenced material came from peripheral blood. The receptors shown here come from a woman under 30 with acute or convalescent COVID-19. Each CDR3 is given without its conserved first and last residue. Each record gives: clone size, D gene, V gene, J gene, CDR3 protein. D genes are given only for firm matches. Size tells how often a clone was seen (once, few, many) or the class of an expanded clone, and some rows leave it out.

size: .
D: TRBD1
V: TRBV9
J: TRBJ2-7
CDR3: ASSASDRANEQY

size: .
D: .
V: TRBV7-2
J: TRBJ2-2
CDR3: ASSDRTYLKGGELF

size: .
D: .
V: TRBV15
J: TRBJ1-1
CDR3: ATSRDGSTNTEAF

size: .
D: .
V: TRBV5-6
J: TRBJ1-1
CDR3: ASSRRTTGSSTEAF

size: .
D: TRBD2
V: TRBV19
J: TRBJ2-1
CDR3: ASSRAGADYNEQF

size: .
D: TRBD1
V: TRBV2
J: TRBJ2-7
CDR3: ASGQGQYEQY

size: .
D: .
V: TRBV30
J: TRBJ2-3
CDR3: AWSLTLGTSPEITDTQY

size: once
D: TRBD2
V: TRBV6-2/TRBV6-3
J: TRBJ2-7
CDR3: ASSFLAGDSYEQY

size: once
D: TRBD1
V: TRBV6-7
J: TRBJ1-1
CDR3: ASSQGGRTEAF

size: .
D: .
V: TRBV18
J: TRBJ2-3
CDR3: ASSRRGGTDTQY

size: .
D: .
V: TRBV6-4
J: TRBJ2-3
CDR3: ASSPGDRQYAQY

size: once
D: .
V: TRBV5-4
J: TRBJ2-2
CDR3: ASSPVVQGPGELF

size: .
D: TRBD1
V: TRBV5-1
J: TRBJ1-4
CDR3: ASSDRDRGLEKLF

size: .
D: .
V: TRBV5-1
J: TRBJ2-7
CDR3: ASSLPTLAGEQY

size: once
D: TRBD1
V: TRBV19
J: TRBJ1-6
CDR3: ASSQSRDRGQGSPLH

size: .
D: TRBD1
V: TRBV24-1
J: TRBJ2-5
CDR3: ATSSQGARERETQY

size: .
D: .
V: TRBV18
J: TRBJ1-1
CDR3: ASSPIEQAAF

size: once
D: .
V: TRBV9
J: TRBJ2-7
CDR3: ASSVSQASYEQY

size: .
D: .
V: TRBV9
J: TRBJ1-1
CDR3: ASRPAGDTEAF

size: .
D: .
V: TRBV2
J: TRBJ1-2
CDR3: ASSNSQETYGYT

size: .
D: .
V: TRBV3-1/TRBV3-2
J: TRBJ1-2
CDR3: ASSHFSQAGGYT

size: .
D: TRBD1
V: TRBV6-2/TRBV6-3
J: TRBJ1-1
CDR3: ASSRQGNTEAF

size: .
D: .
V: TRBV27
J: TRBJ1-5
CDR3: ASSSNRVQPQH

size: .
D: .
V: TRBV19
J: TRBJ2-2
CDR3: ASSIFVSGELF

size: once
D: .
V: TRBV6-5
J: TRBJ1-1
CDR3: ASSYSPGVGAF

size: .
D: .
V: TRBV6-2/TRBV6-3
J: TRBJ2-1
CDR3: ASSYDSYNEQF

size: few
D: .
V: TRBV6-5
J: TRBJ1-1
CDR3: ASSYPGAGTEAF

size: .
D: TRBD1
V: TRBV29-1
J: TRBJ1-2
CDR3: SVLGQASGYT